The present TCR beta chain was sequenced within a study of blood T cell repertoires in COVID-19. Study background: PBMCs, B-cell-depleted T cells, or T cells provided the cDNA or gDNA that made up the material.

The sample holds one count of this clone. The V and J ends lost 1 base and 7 bases, in that order; junction bases with no gene match: 5. Germline CDR1 LNHDA, CDR2 SQIVND (reference sequence). The CDR3 sequence is 16 residues long. Study processing details: Cell counts per sample came from amplifying reference gene primers. Produced via immunoSEQ multiplex PCR; TCRdb's table is partial and in-frame only. D and trimming come from the DNA, and the V and J calls and clone size come from that table. This sample yields about 83,000 clones, of which 86% are seen a single time; about 8% belongs to the top ten.

V usage is TRBV19 and J usage is TRBJ1-5, with 12 bases fitting TRBD1. The sequenced sample consisted of peripheral blood. This receptor was obtained from a man aged 50 to 60 with active COVID-19. The CDR3, as DNA: TGTGCCAGTAGTATAGTGGGACAGGGGGCTCAGCAGCCCCAGCATTTT. Protein: CASSIVGQGAQQPQHF.